This TCR beta chain was found in a study of T cells after yellow fever vaccination. Study context: Each low-cell-number fraction was prepared by means of SMART-Seq v4 Ultra Low Input.

This clonotype was found many times. In TCRdb, the 5' RACE reads were re-called with MiXCR into one record per CDR3 protein. This sample yields fewer than 150,000 distinct CDR3 sequences, of which less than 9.5% are seen a single time; under 0.95% belongs to the top ten. V lost 2 bases, J lost 1 base, and 16 bases stayed unmatched. This CDR3 is 20 amino acids long. CDR1 and CDR2 from the germline V gene are ENHRY and SYGVKD. The input for sequencing was CD4+ T cells sorted from PBMCs, taken 5 days after the yellow fever booster vaccination. This chain joins TRBV10-3 and TRBJ2-5; 10 bases are shared with TRBD2. The source of this sequence is a man between 25 and 39 years old who received the YFV17D yellow fever vaccine. CDR3 coding DNA: TGTGCCATCAGTGAGATGAAGCTAGCGGGAGAACGGCTGGTCCAAGAGACCCAGTACTTC. It specifies CAISEMKLAGERLVQETQYF.